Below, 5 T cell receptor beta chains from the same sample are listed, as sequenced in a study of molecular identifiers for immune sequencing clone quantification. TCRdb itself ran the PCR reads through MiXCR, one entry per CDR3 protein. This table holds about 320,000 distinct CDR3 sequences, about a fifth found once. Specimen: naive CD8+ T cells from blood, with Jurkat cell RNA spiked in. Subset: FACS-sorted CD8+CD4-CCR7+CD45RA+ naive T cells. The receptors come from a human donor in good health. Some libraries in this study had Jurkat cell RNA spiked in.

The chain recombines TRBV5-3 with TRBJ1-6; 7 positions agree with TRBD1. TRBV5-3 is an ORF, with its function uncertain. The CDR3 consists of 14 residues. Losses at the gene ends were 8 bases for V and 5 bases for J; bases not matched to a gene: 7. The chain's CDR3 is CASSRDSDNSPLHF. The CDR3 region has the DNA TGTGCCAGCAGCCGGGACAGCGATAATTCACCCCTCCACTTT.

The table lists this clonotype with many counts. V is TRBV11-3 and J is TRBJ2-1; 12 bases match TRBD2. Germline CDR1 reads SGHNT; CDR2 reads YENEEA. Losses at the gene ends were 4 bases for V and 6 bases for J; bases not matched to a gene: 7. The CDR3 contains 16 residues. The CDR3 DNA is TGTGCCAGCAGCTACCAGGGACTAGCGGGCGTCAATGAGCAGTTCTTC. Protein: CASSYQGLAGVNEQFF.

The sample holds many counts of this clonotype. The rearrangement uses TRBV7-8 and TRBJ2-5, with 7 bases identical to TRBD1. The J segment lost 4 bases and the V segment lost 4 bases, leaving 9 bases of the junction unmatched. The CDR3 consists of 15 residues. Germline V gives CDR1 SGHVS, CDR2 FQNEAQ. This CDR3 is CASSYAKGARETQYF. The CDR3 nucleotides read TGTGCCAGCAGCTACGCCAAGGGGGCGCGAGAGACCCAGTACTTC.

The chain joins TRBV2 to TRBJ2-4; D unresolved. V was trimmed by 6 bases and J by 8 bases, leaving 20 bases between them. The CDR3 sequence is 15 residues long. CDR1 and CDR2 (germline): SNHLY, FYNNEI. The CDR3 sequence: CASRGIGGSLDIQYF. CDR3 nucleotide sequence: TGTGCCAGCAGGGGGATTGGTGGTAGCCTGGACATTCAGTACTTC.

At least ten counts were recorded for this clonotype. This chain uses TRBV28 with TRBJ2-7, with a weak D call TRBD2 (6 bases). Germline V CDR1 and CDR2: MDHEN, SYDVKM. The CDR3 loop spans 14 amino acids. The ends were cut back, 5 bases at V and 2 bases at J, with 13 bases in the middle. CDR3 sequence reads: CASSLGDLTYEQYF. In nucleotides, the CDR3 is TGTGCCAGCAGTCTAGGGGACTTGACCTACGAGCAGTACTTC.